This T cell receptor (beta chain) was identified in a study of neurological immune-mediated disorders. The time point denotes: longitudinal time-point 2. Broader study findings: Multiple sclerosis patients had less TCR clonal expansion than even healthy controls, unlike HTLV-1-associated myelopathy. TCR-beta repertoires seemed private in all groups, with no expanded CDR3 amino acid sequences shared.

TCRdb ran MiXCR on the 5' RACE reads and lists one entry per CDR3 protein. The sample holds roughly 60,000 distinct CDR3 sequences; about 8.9% are singletons and the top ten take around 12%. V dropped 3 bases and J dropped 6 bases, with 14 bases sitting between them. CDR3 length: 15 residues. Germline V gene data show CDR1 as MDHEN and CDR2 as SYDVKM. This clonotype was found many times. Its antigen is undetermined. V is TRBV28 and J is TRBJ2-2, with D unresolved. This clonotype was sampled from a man in his thirties or forties in good health. Material for sequencing was PBMCs. This chain's CDR3 is CASSFEPSEPGELFF. CDR3 sequence (DNA): TGTGCCAGCAGTTTTGAGCCCTCCGAGCCCGGGGAGCTGTTTTTT.